This T cell receptor (beta chain) derives from a study of pediatric ulcerative colitis. Blood was drawn at the time of colonoscopy. Comments on this clone: No antigen is known for it.

General study points: Compared with controls, ulcerative colitis showed greater blood-rectum clone sharing. Repertoires came from total lymphocyte DNA, not specific subsets.

TCRdb keeps only in-frame clones here, not all; method: immunoSEQ multiplex PCR. This table holds about 64,000 clones, roughly 90% found once. The CDR3 is made up of 13 amino acids. V was clipped by 6 bases and J by 4 bases, with 11 bases between them. Germline values: CDR1 SGHDT, CDR2 YYEEEE. The chain employs TRBV5-6 and TRBJ1-3; TRBD1 is a possible D gene (6 bases). The origin of this receptor is a boy younger than 18 with severe ulcerative colitis. Sequenced: blood. CDR3 loop: CASNQGQGNTIYF. The CDR3 coding sequence is TGTGCCAGCAACCAGGGGCAAGGAAACACCATATATTTT.